Listed here is a single TCR beta chain. Its antigen is unknown. The entry originates in a study of T cell responses to AZD1222 COVID-19 vaccine. Study information: Second doses that came at about 4 or about 12 weeks were put together. Points from the study as a whole: Only five to seven AZD1222 recipients were seropositive at baseline. After two AZD1222 doses, spike-specific TCR breadth and depth rose versus day 0. Variant regions that are unmutated are reportedly the target of nearly half of spike-specific TCRs.

The table came from immunoSEQ multiplex PCR; TCRdb's copy has only in-frame clones and leaves some out. The table includes around 78,000 clones, 75% to 90% detected once. This CDR3 has 11 residues. Germline V lookup: CDR1 DFQATT, CDR2 SNEGSKA (reference sequence). V lost 7 bases to trimming and J lost 7 bases, with 13 bases between them. The genes are TRBV20-1 and TRBJ1-1, with D hard to call. Specimen: peripheral blood, collected on day 0 of AZD1222 vaccination. The receptor was derived from an adult in good health. CDR3 amino acids: CSVKTVIEAFF. CDR3 sequence (DNA): TGCAGTGTTAAGACGGTTATTGAAGCTTTCTTT.